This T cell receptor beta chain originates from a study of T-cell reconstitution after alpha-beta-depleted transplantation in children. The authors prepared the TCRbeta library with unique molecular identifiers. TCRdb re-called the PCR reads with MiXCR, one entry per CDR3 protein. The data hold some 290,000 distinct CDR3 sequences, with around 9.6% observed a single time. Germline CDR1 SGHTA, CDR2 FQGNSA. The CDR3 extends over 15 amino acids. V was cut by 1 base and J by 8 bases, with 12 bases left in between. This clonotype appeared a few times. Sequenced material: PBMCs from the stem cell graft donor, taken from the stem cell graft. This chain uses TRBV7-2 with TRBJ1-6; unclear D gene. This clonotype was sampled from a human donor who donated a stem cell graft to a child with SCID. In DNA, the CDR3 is TGTGCCAGCAGCTTAGATTCAACTCCCTATTCACCCCTCCACTTT. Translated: CASSLDSTPYSPLHF.